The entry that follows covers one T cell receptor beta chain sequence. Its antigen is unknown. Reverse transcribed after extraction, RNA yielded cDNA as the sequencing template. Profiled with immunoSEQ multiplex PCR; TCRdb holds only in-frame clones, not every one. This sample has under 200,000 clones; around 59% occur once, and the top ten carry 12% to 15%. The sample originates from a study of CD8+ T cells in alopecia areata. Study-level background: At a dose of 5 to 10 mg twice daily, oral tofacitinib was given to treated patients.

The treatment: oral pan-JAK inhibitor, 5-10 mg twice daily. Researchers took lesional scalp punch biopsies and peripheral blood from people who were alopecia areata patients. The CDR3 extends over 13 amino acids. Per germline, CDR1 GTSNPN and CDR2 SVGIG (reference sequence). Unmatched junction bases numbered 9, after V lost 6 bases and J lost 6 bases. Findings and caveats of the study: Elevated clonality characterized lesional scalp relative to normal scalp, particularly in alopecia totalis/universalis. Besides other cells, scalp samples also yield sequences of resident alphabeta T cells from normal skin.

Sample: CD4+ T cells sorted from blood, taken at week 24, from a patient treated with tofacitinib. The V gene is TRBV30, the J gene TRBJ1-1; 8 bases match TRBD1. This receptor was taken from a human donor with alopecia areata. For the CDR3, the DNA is TGTGCCTGCCAACAGGGGGTACGTTCTGAAGCTTTCTTT. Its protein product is CACQQGVRSEAFF.